Each of the 25 T cell receptor beta chains below was sequenced from the same sample in a study of OX40 agonist ivuxolimab in advanced cancers. Repertoires were generated with immunoSEQ multiplex PCR, while TCRdb's copy carries only in-frame clones and drops some. This sample has just under 80,000 clones, with 75% to 90% found just once. The starting material was CD4+ or CD8+ T cells sorted from blood, obtained in a trial of the OX40 agonist ivuxolimab. All receptors derive from an adult with an advanced solid tumor such as melanoma, head and neck, liver or kidney cancer.

The rearrangement joins TRBV5-4 to TRBJ2-7; TRBD2 agrees at 8 bases. In germline, CDR1 is SGHNT, CDR2 YYREEE (reference sequence). The CDR3 runs 14 residues. Trimming removed 0 bases from V and 3 bases from J; junction bases left unmatched: 2. DNA of the CDR3: TGTGCCAGCAGCTTGGATAGCGGGAACTACGAGCAGTACTTC. Its translation: CASSLDSGNYEQYF. The whole variable domain, filled in from reference TRBV5-4 and TRBJ2-7, reads ETGVTQSPTHLIKTRGQQVTLRCSSQSGHNTVSWYQQALGQGPQFIFQYYREEENGRGNFPPRFSGLQFPNYSSELNVNALELDDSALYLCASSLDSGNYEQYFGPGTRLTVT.

The V and J genes are TRBV7-9 and TRBJ1-1; D unresolved. Per germline, CDR1 SEHNR and CDR2 FQNEAQ (reference sequence). The V and J ends lost 1 base and 1 base respectively, with 10 bases between them. The CDR3 has 15 amino acids. CDR3 loop: CASSLEAGRNTEAFF. CDR3 DNA: TGTGCCAGCAGCTTAGAGGCCGGGCGGAACACTGAAGCTTTCTTT.

The rearrangement joins TRBV7-9 to TRBJ2-1, with D possibly being TRBD2 (6 bases). This CDR3 region has 12 residues. Trimming removed 1 base from V and 10 bases from J, with 8 bases in between. Germline CDR1 SEHNR, CDR2 FQNEAQ (reference sequence). The CDR3 reads CASSLGTIEQFF. The CDR3 bases are TGTGCCAGCAGCTTAGGGACTATCGAGCAGTTCTTC.

The rearrangement joins TRBV19 to TRBJ2-7; 8 bases fit TRBD1. In germline, CDR1 is LNHDA, CDR2 SQIVND (reference sequence). The length of the CDR3 is 19 residues. V dropped 4 bases and J dropped 2; count of bases not matched to a gene: 19. CDR3 protein: CASSKTQSSPGTGAYEQYF. The DNA for the CDR3 is TGTGCCAGTAGTAAAACCCAATCGAGCCCCGGGACAGGCGCCTACGAGCAGTACTTC.

CDR3 sequence: CASSFRTSGRNEQFF. CDR3 sequence (DNA): TGTGCCAGCAGCTTTAGGACTAGCGGGAGGAATGAGCAGTTCTTC. The V call is TRBV5-8, the J call TRBJ2-1; 14 positions match TRBD2. The ends lost 2 bases at V and 7 bases at J; junction bases unmatched: 2. Germline V gives CDR1 SGHTS, CDR2 YDEGEE. This CDR3 comprises 15 residues.

This chain links TRBV5-4 with TRBJ2-1; maybe TRBD1 (5 bases). This CDR3 spans 14 amino acids. Germline CDR1 SGHNT, CDR2 YYREEE (reference sequence). Trimming stripped 4 bases from V and 6 bases from J, with 14 bases between. The CDR3 is CASSGAELVNEQFF. The CDR3 DNA is TGTGCCAGCAGCGGGGCTGAGCTAGTCAATGAGCAGTTCTTC.

This clone was seen a handful of times. The V call is TRBV6-5, the J call TRBJ1-4; tentatively, D is TRBD1 (5 bases). There are 15 residues in the CDR3. Germline CDR1 and CDR2: MNHEY and SVGAGI. V was cut by 0 bases and J by 5 bases, with 10 bases left in between. The CDR3 sequence is CASSYSRDGNEKLFF. In nucleotides, the CDR3 is TGTGCCAGCAGTTACTCGAGGGACGGGAATGAAAAACTGTTTTTT.

The chain recombines TRBV2 with TRBJ1-4, with D perhaps TRBD1 (6 bases). The V end was cut by 4 bases, the J end by 7 bases, with 13 bases between. The CDR3 sequence is 14 residues long. From germline, CDR1 is SNHLY and CDR2 FYNNEI. The CDR3 nucleotides read TGTGCCAGCAGTGGTCCGGGGGCCGGTGAAAAACTGTTTTTT. Translated: CASSGPGAGEKLFF.

The genes are TRBV30 and TRBJ1-3; the match to TRBD1 covers 7 bases. CDR1 GTSNPN and CDR2 SVGIG come from the germline V gene (reference sequence). The CDR3 loop spans 13 amino acids. Trimming took 8 bases from V and 4 from J; bases not matched to a gene: 8. CDR3: CAGDRVEGNTIYF. The CDR3 DNA reads TGTGCCGGTGACAGGGTCGAAGGAAACACCATATATTTT.

The chain has TRBV2 and TRBJ1-2, with TRBD1 matching 7 bases. The ends lost 8 bases at V and 2 bases at J; junction bases unmatched: 8. Looked up from germline, CDR1 is SNHLY and CDR2 is FYNNEI. This CDR3 is built from 14 residues. Written as DNA, the CDR3 is TGTGCCAGCGAGGGACAGCCGATCAACTATGGCTACACCTTC. Residues: CASEGQPINYGYTF.

V is TRBV11-2 and J is TRBJ2-1; 7 nucleotides line up with TRBD1. Germline CDR1 and CDR2: SGHAT and FQNNGV. The CDR3 covers 16 residues. The V gene end was trimmed by 0 bases and the J gene end by 12 bases; junction bases not matched to a gene: 14. The CDR3 DNA follows: TGTGCCAGCAGCTTAGAATCAGGGGGTCTAGGAACCGTGCAGTTCTTC. Its translation is CASSLESGGLGTVQFF.

The gene calls are TRBV4-1 and TRBJ2-7; possibly TRBD1 or TRBD2 for D (5 bases each). Germline CDR1 and CDR2: MGHRA and YSYEKL. CDR3 length: 17 residues. V was clipped by 2 bases and J by 0 bases, with 17 bases between them. CDR3 amino acids: CASSQQPPWDRSYEQYF. CDR3 bases: TGCGCCAGCAGCCAACAACCACCGTGGGACCGCTCCTACGAGCAGTACTTC.

Turning to this clone: In the same sample, other DNA sequences code for this CDR3. The V call is TRBV5-1, the J call TRBJ2-5; TRBD2 might be the D (6 bases). V lost 0 bases and J 2 bases, leaving 14 bases between the germline ends. CDR3 size: 16 residues. Germline V gene data show CDR1 as SGHRS and CDR2 as YFSETQ. The CDR3 DNA reads TGCGCCAGCAGCTTGGGGCGGGGCGGGAAACAAGAGACCCAGTACTTC. Translating gives CASSLGRGGKQETQYF. The full variable domain, rest sourced from reference TRBV5-1 and TRBJ2-5, is KAGVTQTPRYLIKTRGQQVTLSCSPISGHRSVSWYQQTPGQGLQFLFEYFSETQRNKGNFPGRFSGRQFSNSRSEMNVSTLELGDSALYLCASSLGRGGKQETQYFGPGTRLLVL.

This chain's CDR3 is CASRAGTSTDTQYF. The CDR3 DNA reads as TGTGCCAGCAGGGCAGGGACTAGCACAGATACGCAGTATTTT. This chain links TRBV6-1 with TRBJ2-3, with D maybe TRBD2 (6 bases). Trimming took off 6 bases at V and 0 bases at J, with 10 bases between the two ends. CDR3 length: 14 residues. The germline V gene has CDR1 MNHNS and CDR2 SASEGT.

The V call is TRBV7-6, the J call TRBJ2-7; D perhaps matches TRBD1 (6 bases). The V end was cut by 6 bases, the J end by 4 bases, with 16 bases between. Germline lookup yields CDR1 SGHVS and CDR2 FNYEAQ. The CDR3 totals 14 residues. CDR3 sequence: CASSQSGVKYEQYF. The CDR3 DNA reads TGTGCCAGCAGTCAGTCAGGGGTAAAATACGAGCAGTACTTC.

V is TRBV10-1 and J is TRBJ2-4, with 8 bases identical to TRBD2. V lost 6 bases, J lost 0 bases, and 1 base stayed unmatched. The CDR3 has 14 residues. Germline loops: CDR1 WNHNN, CDR2 SYGVQD (reference sequence). CDR3 region: CASSLAGAKNIQYF. The CDR3 DNA reads as TGCGCCAGCAGCCTAGCGGGAGCCAAAAACATTCAGTACTTC.

A single count supports this clone. The chain is built from TRBV27 and TRBJ1-1; D is ambiguous. The V gene's germline CDR1 is MNHEY and CDR2 SMNVEV (reference sequence). The CDR3 length is 10 residues. Trimming removed 9 bases at V and 6 bases at J, with 8 bases between. The DNA of the CDR3 is TGTGCCAGTCACTCCTCTGAAGCTTTCTTT. This encodes CASHSSEAFF.

The chain recombines TRBV7-2 with TRBJ1-1; 7 positions match TRBD1. The germline CDR1 and CDR2 sequences are SGHTA and FQGNSA. The CDR3 sequence is 13 residues long. V was clipped by 7 bases and J by 1 base; unmatched bases: 3. In DNA, the CDR3 is TGTGCCAGCATAGGGACAGCGAACACTGAAGCTTTCTTT. Protein sequence: CASIGTANTEAFF.

V gene TRBV16 combines with J gene TRBJ1-6; D not certain. The CDR3 loop spans 12 amino acids. Germline V lookup: CDR1 KGHSY, CDR2 FQNENV. Trimming left V 7 bases short and J 7 bases short, with 8 bases between. CDR3 residues: CASTSGNSPLHF. The CDR3 nucleotides read TGTGCCAGCACCTCAGGAAATTCACCCCTCCACTTT.

V is TRBV5-1 and J is TRBJ1-2, with a possible D match to TRBD1 (5 bases). V was trimmed by 0 bases and J by 2 bases, leaving 11 bases between them. Germline CDR1 reads SGHRS; CDR2 reads YFSETQ. The CDR3 extends over 15 amino acids. CDR3 bases: TGCGCCAGCAGCTTGGTCGCAGGGCAAAACTATGGCTACACCTTC. It yields the protein CASSLVAGQNYGYTF. Looking up the rest from reference TRBV5-1 and TRBJ1-2 gives the full variable domain: KAGVTQTPRYLIKTRGQQVTLSCSPISGHRSVSWYQQTPGQGLQFLFEYFSETQRNKGNFPGRFSGRQFSNSRSEMNVSTLELGDSALYLCASSLVAGQNYGYTFGSGTRLTVV.

This chain connects TRBV19 to TRBJ2-5, with D maybe TRBD1 (6 bases). Germline V gene lookup returns CDR1 LNHDA and CDR2 SQIVND (reference sequence). V was trimmed by 2 bases and J by 0 bases, leaving 16 bases between them. The CDR3 is made up of 17 amino acids. The CDR3 loop is CASSIHHRVSYQETQYF. The CDR3, as DNA: TGTGCCAGTAGTATACACCACAGGGTGTCCTACCAAGAGACCCAGTACTTC.

The chain links TRBV7-2 to TRBJ2-3; 8 bases align to TRBD2. Germline assignment: CDR1 SGHTA and CDR2 FQGNSA. V shed 5 bases, J shed 1 base, and the junction held 8 bases outside the gene matches. The CDR3 consists of 16 residues. The DNA of the CDR3 is TGTGCCAGCAGCCCCCAGGGACTAGTTGGCACAGATACGCAGTATTTT. It translates to CASSPQGLVGTDTQYF.

The chain recombines TRBV2 with TRBJ2-2, with a possible D match to TRBD1 (5 bases). The CDR3 loop spans 14 amino acids. Trimming cost V 8 bases and J 5 bases, with 15 bases left between them. Germline V gene sequence: CDR1 SNHLY, CDR2 FYNNEI. CDR3 DNA sequence: TGTGCCAGCCGACAGAGAGCAAAAACCGGGGAGCTGTTTTTT. This encodes CASRQRAKTGELFF.

This rearrangement joins TRBV14 to TRBJ2-3; 9 positions agree with TRBD2. J gave up 4 bases and V 1 base, and 0 bases lay outside the gene matches. The germline V gene has CDR1 SGHDN and CDR2 FVKESK. This CDR3 has 14 amino acids. The CDR3 DNA reads TGTGCCAGCAGCCAAGGGACTAGCGCAGATACGCAGTATTTT. Amino acid sequence: CASSQGTSADTQYF.

The chain combines TRBV23-1 with TRBJ1-5; D ambiguous. TRBV23-1 is filed as an ORF, its function uncertain. The CDR3 consists of 17 residues. Trimming removed 3 bases from V and 2 bases from J, with 17 bases in between. The CDR3 nucleotides read TGCGCCAGCAGTCACATGGGTCTCGGACCTGGCAATCAGCCCCAGCATTTT. Amino acid sequence: CASSHMGLGPGNQPQHF.